This passage covers 22 T cell receptor beta chains from one sample sequenced in a study of early T cells in non-severe SARS-CoV-2 infection. TCRdb analysed the 5' RACE reads with MiXCR anew, one entry per CDR3 protein. The sample comprises fewer than 30,000 distinct CDR3 sequences, approximately 4.1% of which are singletons, and roughly 6% rests with the top ten. The sequenced sample was whole blood. The source of these receptors is an adult who was a healthcare worker with PCR-confirmed SARS-CoV-2 infection or an uninfected control (not recorded which).

This clonotype has a count of ten or more. The CDR3 bases are TGTGCCAGCAGTGTTCGACTCACCAACAATGAGCAGTTCTTC. As protein: CASSVRLTNNEQFF. The J gene is TRBJ2-1, the V gene TRBV2; D is uncertain. This CDR3 region has 14 residues. The germline V and J ends were trimmed by 4 bases and 5 bases, with 12 bases remaining between them. The germline CDR1 and CDR2 sequences are SNHLY and FYNNEI.

This clonotype was observed at least ten times. V is TRBV29-1 and J is TRBJ2-1; D is uncertain. The CDR3 totals 14 residues. V dropped 3 bases and J dropped 4 bases, with 13 bases sitting between them. In germline, CDR1 is SQVTM, CDR2 ANQGSEA. The CDR3 here is CSVDGPRSYNEQFF. DNA of the CDR3: TGCAGCGTTGATGGCCCCAGGTCATACAATGAGCAGTTCTTC.

This clonotype was observed many times. The chain uses TRBV4-3 and TRBJ1-1; a possible D gene is TRBD1 (6 bases). Germline values: CDR1 LGHNA, CDR2 YSLEER. This CDR3 has 15 amino acids. The V end lost 0 bases, the J end lost 5 bases, and 13 bases lay between the germline ends. Here the CDR3 DNA reads TGCGCCAGCAGCCAAGACGGGGGGCGAGGGACTGAAGCTTTCTTT. As protein: CASSQDGGRGTEAFF.

This clonotype has more than one count but fewer than ten. V is TRBV20-1 and J is TRBJ2-7; no reliable D call. In germline, CDR1 is DFQATT, CDR2 SNEGSKA (reference sequence). Trimming took off 6 bases at V and 4 bases at J, with 16 bases between the two ends. This CDR3 comprises 13 residues. CDR3 in DNA: TGCAGTGCCATCCAGCCGGGCTCTTACGAGCAGTACTTC. Its translation is CSAIQPGSYEQYF.

This clonotype appeared many times. V is TRBV12-3 or TRBV12-4 and J is TRBJ2-1, with 12 positions matching TRBD2. CDR3 size: 15 residues. V lost 5 bases, J lost 7 bases, and 6 bases stayed unmatched. The DNA for the CDR3 is TGTGCCAGCAGTGGGCTAGCGGGAGGGTCAAATGAGCAGTTCTTC. Translation gives CASSGLAGGSNEQFF.

DNA for the CDR3: TGTGCCAGCAGTTTATCGGGGGGCCAGATACTTTTTAATTCACCCCTCCACTTT. This encodes CASSLSGGQILFNSPLHF. The chain employs TRBV27 and TRBJ1-6, with a weak D call TRBD1 (6 bases). V lost 0 bases and J lost 6, with 18 bases in between. Germline V CDR1 and CDR2: MNHEY, SMNVEV (reference sequence). CDR3 length: 18 amino acids.

This clonotype was counted ten times or more. V gene TRBV24-1 combines with J gene TRBJ2-1; D uncertain. CDR1 KGHDR and CDR2 SFDVKD come from the germline V gene. V lost 2 bases and J lost 2, with 0 bases in between. The CDR3 spans 12 residues. This CDR3 is CATSDSYNEQFF. Here the CDR3 DNA reads TGTGCCACCAGTGATTCCTACAATGAGCAGTTCTTC.

This clonotype was observed at least ten times. The gene calls are TRBV7-9 and TRBJ2-3, with D possibly matching TRBD2 (6 bases). Germline V gives CDR1 SEHNR, CDR2 FQNEAQ (reference sequence). Trimming removed 5 bases at V and 3 bases at J, with 12 bases between. The CDR3 length is 14 residues. The CDR3 nucleotides read TGTGCCAGCAGCGTCGGAGGGGAGACAGATACGCAGTATTTT. Encoded protein: CASSVGGETDTQYF.

In its sample, this clonotype was seen a few times. V gene TRBV3-1 combines with J gene TRBJ2-2; D is uncertain. V was clipped by 2 bases and J by 8 bases, with 9 bases between them. This CDR3 spans 13 amino acids. Germline lookup yields CDR1 LGHDT and CDR2 YNNKEL (reference sequence). Here the CDR3 reads CASSQFLGGELFF. The CDR3 DNA follows: TGTGCCAGCAGCCAATTTCTCGGAGGGGAGCTGTTTTTT.

This clonotype was counted many times. The rearrangement links TRBV28 to TRBJ1-5, with 8 positions matching TRBD1. Unmatched junction bases numbered 7, after V lost 5 bases and J lost 7 bases. The CDR3 contains 14 residues. Germline V gene data show CDR1 as MDHEN and CDR2 as SYDVKM. The chain's CDR3 is CASSPGGGKQPQHF. Here the CDR3 DNA reads TGTGCCAGCAGTCCAGGGGGCGGGAAACAGCCCCAGCATTTT.

In this sample, this clonotype turned up many times. This sequence joins TRBV7-2 and TRBJ2-1, with a possible D match to TRBD1 (6 bases). The V gene lost 1 base and the J gene lost 7 bases, with 17 bases spanning the gap. This CDR3 is built from 16 residues. Germline V lookup: CDR1 SGHTA, CDR2 FQGNSA. The CDR3 DNA is TGTGCCAGCAGCTTAGGACGGCAGGGGTCGAGGAATGAGCAGTTCTTC. Translated, it gives CASSLGRQGSRNEQFF.

This clonotype was seen only a few times. The chain links TRBV6-2 or TRBV6-3 to TRBJ2-7; D ambiguous. Germline loops: CDR1 MNHEY, CDR2 SVGEGT. V shed 7 bases and J shed 2 bases, with 12 bases lying between them. The CDR3 spans 13 residues. CDR3 nucleotide sequence: TGTGCCAGCAAATCTTACCAGACCTACGAGCAGTACTTC. Its protein is CASKSYQTYEQYF.

This clonotype was recorded many times. This chain uses TRBV18 with TRBJ2-3; 7 bases are shared with TRBD2. Per the germline V gene, CDR1 is KGHSH and CDR2 is LQKENI. CDR3 length: 15 amino acids. With 3 bases clipped from V and 4 bases from J, the junction kept 7 bases outside the gene matches. The CDR3 DNA sequence: TGTGCCAGCTCACCTCTAGCGGCCCCTGCAGATACGCAGTATTTT. It codes for CASSPLAAPADTQYF.

This clonotype was seen many times. The chain joins TRBV6-5 to TRBJ1-6, with D unclear. The CDR3 sequence is 13 residues long. Trimming shortened V by 3 bases and J by 3 bases, and 3 bases separated the two germline ends. Germline CDR1 MNHEY, CDR2 SVGAGI. CDR3 in amino acids: CASSYRYNSPLHF. The DNA of the CDR3 is TGTGCCAGCAGTTATCGCTATAATTCACCCCTCCACTTT.

This clonotype was counted many times. The junction does not match germline at one end; this may be a read error. V usage is TRBV9 and J usage is TRBJ2-7; 7 nucleotides line up with TRBD1. Germline V CDR1 and CDR2: SGDLS, YYNGEE. The CDR3 contains 14 residues. The DNA of the CDR3 is TGTGCCAGCAGCGTAGATCCGCAGGGGGTCCCCCTGAACTTC. It translates to CASSVDPQGVPLNF. Supplemented by reference TRBV9 and TRBJ2-7, the full variable domain reads DSGVTQTPKHLITATGQRVTLRCSPRSGDLSVYWYQQSLDQGLQFLIQYYNGEERAKGNILERFSAQQFPDLHSELNLSSLELGDSALYFCASSVDPQGVPLNFGPGTRLTVT.

As regards this clonotype: This may be a read error, as it is one base from a much larger clone. The chain joins TRBV4-1 to TRBJ2-7; TRBD2 might be the D (6 bases). Germline V gene data show CDR1 as MGHRA and CDR2 as YSYEKL. Trimming pared 1 base from V and 0 bases from J, leaving 13 bases between. The CDR3 has 16 residues. The CDR3 coding sequence is TGCGCCAGCAGCCAAGGGGACGGGAGTAGCTCCTACGAGCAGTACTTC. It translates to CASSQGDGSSSYEQYF.

This clonotype has at least ten counts. V gene TRBV10-3 combines with J gene TRBJ2-7, with 8 bases that match TRBD1. Germline V gives CDR1 ENHRY, CDR2 SYGVKD. The CDR3 is 16 residues long. The V segment lost 0 bases and the J segment 2 bases; nucleotides outside the gene matches: 6. The CDR3 region is CAISESRQGPTYEQYF. The CDR3 DNA reads TGTGCCATCAGTGAGTCGCGACAGGGGCCCACCTACGAGCAGTACTTC.

This clonotype was counted many times. The chain combines TRBV11-2 with TRBJ2-5, with 8 bases matching TRBD2. The length of the CDR3 is 15 residues. Germline V lookup: CDR1 SGHAT, CDR2 FQNNGV. V was clipped by 3 bases and J by 4 bases; unmatched bases: 7. DNA of the CDR3: TGTGCCAGCAGCTTTGGGGCGGGAGGACGAGAGACCCAGTACTTC. It encodes CASSFGAGGRETQYF.

This clonotype occurred many times. V usage is TRBV20-1 and J usage is TRBJ2-7; D not certain. V was shortened by 4 bases and J by 3 bases, with 10 bases between the two germline ends. This CDR3 spans 12 amino acids. Germline CDR1 reads DFQATT; CDR2 reads SNEGSKA (reference sequence). The CDR3 is CSAMASSYEQYF. The DNA of the CDR3 is TGCAGTGCTATGGCCAGCAGCTACGAGCAGTACTTC.

This clonotype occurred many times. This chain connects TRBV18 to TRBJ2-7; D may be TRBD2 (6 bases). The CDR3 is 14 amino acids. Germline-derived CDR1 and CDR2 are KGHSH and LQKENI. V dropped 2 bases and J dropped 3 bases, with 11 bases sitting between them. The DNA of the CDR3 is TGTGCCAGCTCACCATATACGGGGGTCTACGAGCAGTACTTC. The encoded protein is CASSPYTGVYEQYF.

This clonotype occurred many times. The chain couples TRBV5-4 to TRBJ2-7; 7 bases are shared with TRBD1. The germline V gene has CDR1 SGHNT and CDR2 YYREEE (reference sequence). This CDR3 region has 14 residues. The V and J ends lost 4 bases and 0 bases, in that order; junction bases with no gene match: 4. This CDR3 reads CASSRGQISYEQYF. The DNA for the CDR3 is TGTGCCAGCAGCCGGGGACAGATCTCCTACGAGCAGTACTTC.

This clonotype was recorded at least ten times. V and J are TRBV5-1 and TRBJ2-7; D perhaps matches TRBD2 (6 bases). This CDR3 spans 15 amino acids. V was shortened by 6 bases and J by 4 bases, with 20 bases between the two germline ends. CDR1 is SGHRS, CDR2 YFSETQ, per germline. As DNA, the CDR3 is TGCGCCAGCAAGGATAGCGGAGGAGTGACATACGAGCAGTACTTC. It translates to CASKDSGGVTYEQYF.